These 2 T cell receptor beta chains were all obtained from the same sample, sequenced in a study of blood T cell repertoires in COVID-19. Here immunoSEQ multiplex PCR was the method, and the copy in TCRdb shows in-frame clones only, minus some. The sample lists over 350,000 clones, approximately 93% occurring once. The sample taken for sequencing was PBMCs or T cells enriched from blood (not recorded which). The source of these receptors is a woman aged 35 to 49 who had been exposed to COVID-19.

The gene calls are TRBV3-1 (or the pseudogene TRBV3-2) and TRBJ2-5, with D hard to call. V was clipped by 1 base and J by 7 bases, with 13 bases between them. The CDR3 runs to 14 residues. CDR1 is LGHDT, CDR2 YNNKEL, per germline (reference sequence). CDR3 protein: CASSQGIGSGTQYF. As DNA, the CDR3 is TGTGCCAGCAGCCAAGGTATCGGTTCGGGGACCCAGTACTTC.

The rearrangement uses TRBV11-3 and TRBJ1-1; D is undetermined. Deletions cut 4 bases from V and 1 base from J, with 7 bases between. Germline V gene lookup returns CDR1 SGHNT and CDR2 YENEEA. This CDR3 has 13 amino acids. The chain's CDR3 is CASSSTQNTEAFF. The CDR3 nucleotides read TGTGCCAGCAGCTCTACGCAGAACACTGAAGCTTTCTTT.